The rows below give T cell receptor beta chains drawn from one sample of a study of shared T cell receptors in the human thymus. Libraries were prepared by immunoSEQ multiplex PCR; TCRdb keeps only in-frame clonotypes and omits some of them. This table has about 660,000 clones, over 75% appearing once. These records were also assigned to another study, of human thymus T cells.

Sample: thymocytes. The receptor source for this set is a boy younger than two with a congenital heart defect. Both conserved end residues are part of each CDR3. The order of the fields is CDR3 protein, CDR3 DNA, clone size, J gene, D gene, V gene, CDR3 length. A D gene is named only where the DNA matches it firmly. Size is stated for part of the rows, as once, few or many counts, or as a class when the clone is expanded.

cdr3_aa: CASSLGGTWSSYNEQFF
cdr3_nt: TGTGCCAGCAGCTTAGGGGGGACTTGGAGCTCCTACAATGAGCAGTTCTTC
clone_size: few
j_call: TRBJ2-1
d_call: NA
v_call: TRBV7-2
cdr3_length: 17

cdr3_aa: CAGAGTGNPYEQYF
cdr3_nt: TGTGCCGGAGCTGGGACAGGGAACCCCTACGAGCAGTACTTC
clone_size: NA
j_call: TRBJ2-7
d_call: TRBD1
v_call: TRBV28
cdr3_length: 14

cdr3_aa: CASSLGTDYGYTF
cdr3_nt: TGTGCCAGCAGCTTAGGGACAGACTATGGCTACACCTTC
clone_size: NA
j_call: TRBJ1-2
d_call: NA
v_call: TRBV7-8
cdr3_length: 13

cdr3_aa: CASSSKGGLAGNEQYF
cdr3_nt: TGTGCCAGCAGTTCGAAAGGGGGACTAGCGGGAAACGAGCAGTACTTC
clone_size: once
j_call: TRBJ2-7
d_call: TRBD2
v_call: TRBV6-5
cdr3_length: 16

cdr3_aa: CASSYRGLPEELFF
cdr3_nt: TGTGCCAGCAGTTACCGGGGACTTCCGGAGGAGCTGTTTTTT
clone_size: NA
j_call: TRBJ2-2
d_call: NA
v_call: TRBV6-6
cdr3_length: 14

cdr3_aa: CASSEGYQYEQYF
cdr3_nt: TGTGCCAGCTCCGAGGGCTACCAATACGAGCAGTACTTC
clone_size: NA
j_call: TRBJ2-7
d_call: NA
v_call: TRBV18
cdr3_length: 13

cdr3_aa: CASSLIVGTGAWITDTQYF
cdr3_nt: TGCGCCAGCAGCTTGATCGTCGGCACAGGGGCTTGGATCACAGATACGCAGTATTTT
clone_size: NA
j_call: TRBJ2-3
d_call: TRBD1
v_call: TRBV5-1
cdr3_length: 19

cdr3_aa: CASSLSYSTYNEQFF
cdr3_nt: TGTGCCAGCAGCTTAAGCTATTCCACCTACAATGAGCAGTTCTTC
clone_size: NA
j_call: TRBJ2-1
d_call: NA
v_call: TRBV7-9
cdr3_length: 15

cdr3_aa: CASSFTSGPPPYNEQFF
cdr3_nt: TGTGCCAGCAGCTTCACTAGCGGGCCGCCCCCCTACAATGAGCAGTTCTTC
clone_size: few
j_call: TRBJ2-1
d_call: TRBD2
v_call: TRBV7-3
cdr3_length: 17

cdr3_aa: CASSPEPPGLAGGPGETQYF
cdr3_nt: TGTGCCAGCTCACCGGAGCCACCGGGACTAGCGGGAGGGCCGGGGGAGACCCAGTACTTC
clone_size: NA
j_call: TRBJ2-5
d_call: TRBD2
v_call: TRBV18
cdr3_length: 20

cdr3_aa: CASSLGLFSGNTIYF
cdr3_nt: TGTGCCAGCAGCTTGGGACTCTTCTCTGGAAACACCATATATTTT
clone_size: NA
j_call: TRBJ1-3
d_call: NA
v_call: TRBV5-4
cdr3_length: 15

cdr3_aa: CASSLSSTLSGANVLTF
cdr3_nt: TGTGCCAGCAGTTTATCGTCCACTCTCTCTGGGGCCAACGTCCTGACTTTC
clone_size: once
j_call: TRBJ2-6
d_call: NA
v_call: TRBV27
cdr3_length: 17

cdr3_aa: CASSFRTGDREQYF
cdr3_nt: TGTGCCAGCAGCTTCAGGACAGGGGATCGCGAGCAATACTTC
clone_size: NA
j_call: TRBJ2-7
d_call: TRBD1
v_call: TRBV7-2
cdr3_length: 14

cdr3_aa: CASTDSNTGELFF
cdr3_nt: TGTGCCAGCACGGACTCCAACACCGGGGAGCTGTTTTTT
clone_size: NA
j_call: TRBJ2-2
d_call: NA
v_call: TRBV27
cdr3_length: 13

cdr3_aa: CASSPTASGSRAETQYF
cdr3_nt: TGTGCCAGCTCACCAACGGCTAGCGGGAGTAGGGCAGAGACCCAGTACTTC
clone_size: NA
j_call: TRBJ2-5
d_call: TRBD2
v_call: TRBV18
cdr3_length: 17

cdr3_aa: CASSPGTLSYEQYF
cdr3_nt: TGTGCCAGTAGTCCTGGGACACTCTCCTACGAGCAGTACTTC
clone_size: NA
j_call: TRBJ2-7
d_call: NA
v_call: TRBV19
cdr3_length: 14

cdr3_aa: CASSFEARSDEQFF
cdr3_nt: TGTGCCAGCAGCTTTGAGGCTAGAAGCGATGAGCAGTTCTTC
clone_size: NA
j_call: TRBJ2-1
d_call: NA
v_call: TRBV5-4
cdr3_length: 14

cdr3_aa: CSFHRDTEAFF
cdr3_nt: TGCAGTTTCCACCGGGACACTGAAGCTTTCTTT
clone_size: few
j_call: TRBJ1-1
d_call: NA
v_call: TRBV20-1
cdr3_length: 11

cdr3_aa: CASSAGAGGPGSYEQYF
cdr3_nt: TGTGCCAGCAGCGCGGGAGCGGGAGGGCCGGGCTCCTACGAGCAGTACTTC
clone_size: once
j_call: TRBJ2-7
d_call: TRBD2
v_call: TRBV9
cdr3_length: 17

cdr3_aa: CASSQGVGGAGGYEQYF
cdr3_nt: TGCGCCAGCAGCCAAGGTGTTGGAGGAGCGGGAGGGTACGAGCAGTACTTC
clone_size: NA
j_call: TRBJ2-7
d_call: TRBD2
v_call: TRBV4-3
cdr3_length: 17

cdr3_aa: CASSHGTPYEQYF
cdr3_nt: TGCGCCAGCAGCCACGGGACTCCCTACGAGCAGTACTTC
clone_size: NA
j_call: TRBJ2-7
d_call: NA
v_call: TRBV4-1
cdr3_length: 13

cdr3_aa: CASSQTPGANTGELFF
cdr3_nt: TGTGCCAGCAGTCAGACTCCGGGGGCGAACACCGGGGAGCTGTTTTTT
clone_size: NA
j_call: TRBJ2-2
d_call: NA
v_call: TRBV28
cdr3_length: 16

cdr3_aa: CSVHGRASGELFF
cdr3_nt: TGCAGCGTACACGGGAGGGCCAGCGGGGAGCTGTTTTTT
clone_size: few
j_call: TRBJ2-2
d_call: TRBD2
v_call: TRBV29-1
cdr3_length: 13

cdr3_aa: CASSSTIRDEQYF
cdr3_nt: TGTGCCAGCAGTTCGACCATCCGGGACGAGCAGTACTTC
clone_size: NA
j_call: TRBJ2-7
d_call: NA
v_call: TRBV6-5
cdr3_length: 13

cdr3_aa: CASSSRTGRYGYTF
cdr3_nt: TGTGCCAGCAGCTCTCGGACAGGCCGATATGGCTACACCTTC
clone_size: once
j_call: TRBJ1-2
d_call: TRBD1
v_call: TRBV7-9
cdr3_length: 14

cdr3_aa: CASSLGVGLGVGEQYF
cdr3_nt: TGCGCCAGCAGCTTGGGAGTGGGACTAGGGGTAGGGGAGCAGTACTTC
clone_size: once
j_call: TRBJ2-7
d_call: TRBD2
v_call: TRBV5-1
cdr3_length: 16

cdr3_aa: CASGLVQGSLLYEQYF
cdr3_nt: TGTGCTAGTGGTTTGGTACAGGGGTCCCTCCTCTACGAGCAGTACTTC
clone_size: NA
j_call: TRBJ2-7
d_call: TRBD1
v_call: TRBV12-5
cdr3_length: 16

cdr3_aa: CASSLRLAGRRQWNWGSDTQYF
cdr3_nt: TGTGCCAGCAGCTTACGACTAGCGGGAAGGCGCCAATGGAACTGGGGATCAGATACGCAGTATTTT
clone_size: once
j_call: TRBJ2-3
d_call: TRBD2
v_call: TRBV13
cdr3_length: 22

cdr3_aa: CASSQCRGGGFCNYGYTF
cdr3_nt: TGCGCCAGCAGCCAATGCAGAGGGGGCGGCTTCTGCAACTATGGCTACACCTTC
clone_size: once
j_call: TRBJ1-2
d_call: TRBD1
v_call: TRBV5-1
cdr3_length: 18

cdr3_aa: CASSPLDGNTIYF
cdr3_nt: TGTGCCAGCAGCCCCTTAGATGGAAACACCATATATTTT
clone_size: NA
j_call: TRBJ1-3
d_call: NA
v_call: TRBV28
cdr3_length: 13

cdr3_aa: CASSFSTGGNEKLFF
cdr3_nt: TGTGCCAGCAGTTTTTCGACAGGGGGTAATGAAAAACTGTTTTTT
clone_size: NA
j_call: TRBJ1-4
d_call: TRBD1
v_call: TRBV6-5
cdr3_length: 15

cdr3_aa: CATSRDPPQVADTQYF
cdr3_nt: TGTGCCACCAGCAGAGATCCCCCCCAGGTCGCAGATACGCAGTATTTT
clone_size: NA
j_call: TRBJ2-3
d_call: NA
v_call: TRBV15
cdr3_length: 16

cdr3_aa: CASSPSEAPYEQYF
cdr3_nt: TGTGCCAGCAGTCCTTCGGAGGCGCCCTACGAGCAGTACTTC
clone_size: NA
j_call: TRBJ2-7
d_call: NA
v_call: TRBV27
cdr3_length: 14

cdr3_aa: CSALNLAGGPLADTQYF
cdr3_nt: TGCAGCGCCTTGAACTTAGCGGGAGGGCCTTTGGCAGATACGCAGTATTTT
clone_size: NA
j_call: TRBJ2-3
d_call: TRBD2
v_call: TRBV29-1
cdr3_length: 17

cdr3_aa: CASSLMPGTQYF
cdr3_nt: TGTGCCAGCAGCTTAATGCCAGGGACCCAGTACTTC
clone_size: NA
j_call: TRBJ2-5
d_call: NA
v_call: TRBV11-3
cdr3_length: 12

cdr3_aa: CASSQSRGDYTF
cdr3_nt: TGTGCCAGCAGCCAATCGCGGGGCGACTACACCTTC
clone_size: NA
j_call: TRBJ1-2
d_call: NA
v_call: TRBV16
cdr3_length: 12

cdr3_aa: CASSVGLAGPEQFF
cdr3_nt: TGTGCCAGCAGTGTGGGACTAGCGGGTCCTGAGCAGTTCTTC
clone_size: NA
j_call: TRBJ2-1
d_call: TRBD2
v_call: TRBV2
cdr3_length: 14

cdr3_aa: CASSPIGLAGELIYEQYF
cdr3_nt: TGTGCCAGCAGCCCGATAGGGCTAGCGGGAGAGTTAATCTACGAGCAGTACTTC
clone_size: NA
j_call: TRBJ2-7
d_call: TRBD2
v_call: TRBV27
cdr3_length: 18

cdr3_aa: CASSQVQELTDTQYF
cdr3_nt: TGTGCCAGCAGCCAAGTGCAGGAACTCACAGATACGCAGTATTTT
clone_size: NA
j_call: TRBJ2-3
d_call: NA
v_call: TRBV14
cdr3_length: 15

cdr3_aa: CASSTSTGKFDNSPLHF
cdr3_nt: TGTGCCAGTAGTACGTCCACAGGGAAATTCGATAATTCACCCCTCCACTTT
clone_size: NA
j_call: TRBJ1-6
d_call: NA
v_call: TRBV19
cdr3_length: 17

cdr3_aa: CSVENRGNTEAFF
cdr3_nt: TGCAGCGTTGAGAACAGGGGGAACACTGAAGCTTTCTTT
clone_size: NA
j_call: TRBJ1-1
d_call: TRBD1
v_call: TRBV29-1
cdr3_length: 13